This T cell receptor beta chain is drawn from a study of T cell clonotyping in hematopoietic cell transplantation. Trimming removed 0 bases from V and 0 bases from J, with 7 bases in between. Per germline, CDR1 SGHDT and CDR2 YYEEEE. The CDR3 consists of 14 residues. Sequencing was performed with immunoSEQ multiplex PCR; in TCRdb, only in-frame clones are kept and a portion is missing. The sample holds about 29,000 clones, approximately 90% seen once. This specimen was PBMCs, taken 100 days after allogeneic stem cell transplant. The chain uses TRBV5-6 and TRBJ2-7, with TRBD1 as a possible D gene (5 bases). This receptor was taken from a female patient aged 50 to 65 who had an allogeneic stem cell transplant from a related donor, so the T cells may come from the graft donor. Some clones in this sample may be carry-over from other donors' samples. The CDR3 here is CASSLETGSYEQYF. For the CDR3, the DNA is TGTGCCAGCAGCTTGGAAACAGGCTCCTACGAGCAGTACTTC. Filled out from reference TRBV5-6 and TRBJ2-7, the complete variable domain reads DAGVTQSPTHLIKTRGQQVTLRCSPKSGHDTVSWYQQALGQGPQFIFQYYEEEERQRGNFPDRFSGHQFPNYSSELNVNALLLGDSALYLCASSLETGSYEQYFGPGTRLTVT.